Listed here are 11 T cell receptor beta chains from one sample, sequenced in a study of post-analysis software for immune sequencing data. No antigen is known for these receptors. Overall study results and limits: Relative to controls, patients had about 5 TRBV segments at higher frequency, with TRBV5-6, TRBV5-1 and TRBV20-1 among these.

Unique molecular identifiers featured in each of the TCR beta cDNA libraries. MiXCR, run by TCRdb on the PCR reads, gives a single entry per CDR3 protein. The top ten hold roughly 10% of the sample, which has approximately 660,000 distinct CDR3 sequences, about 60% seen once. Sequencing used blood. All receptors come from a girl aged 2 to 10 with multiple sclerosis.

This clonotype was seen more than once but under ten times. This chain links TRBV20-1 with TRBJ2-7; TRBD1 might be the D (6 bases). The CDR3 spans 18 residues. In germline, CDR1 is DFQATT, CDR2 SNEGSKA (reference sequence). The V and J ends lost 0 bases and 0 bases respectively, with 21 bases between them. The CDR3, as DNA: TGCAGTGCTAGAGATGGGGGCGGCCGGTTTAGGAGCTCCTACGAGCAGTACTTC. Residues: CSARDGGGRFRSSYEQYF.

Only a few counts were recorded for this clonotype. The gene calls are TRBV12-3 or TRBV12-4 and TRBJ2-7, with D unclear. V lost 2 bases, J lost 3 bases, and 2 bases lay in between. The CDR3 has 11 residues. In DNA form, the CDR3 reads TGTGCCAGCAGTTTATTCTACGAGCAGTACTTC. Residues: CASSLFYEQYF.

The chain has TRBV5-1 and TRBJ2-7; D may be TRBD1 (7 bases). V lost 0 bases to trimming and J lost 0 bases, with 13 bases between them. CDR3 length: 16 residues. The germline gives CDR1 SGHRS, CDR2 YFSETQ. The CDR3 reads CASSLGAGQSSYEQYV. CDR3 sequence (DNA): TGCGCCAGCAGCTTGGGGGCGGGACAGAGCTCCTACGAGCAGTACGTC.

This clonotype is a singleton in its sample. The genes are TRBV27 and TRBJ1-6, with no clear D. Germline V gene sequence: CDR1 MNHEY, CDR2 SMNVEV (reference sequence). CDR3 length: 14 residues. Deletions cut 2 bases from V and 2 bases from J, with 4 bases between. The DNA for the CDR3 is TGTGCCAGCAGTTTACGTACCTATAATTCACCCCTCCACTTT. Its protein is CASSLRTYNSPLHF.

The CDR3 reads CSASLGRGFAEAFF. The CDR3 bases are TGCAGTGCTAGTTTGGGCAGGGGGTTCGCTGAAGCTTTCTTT. The rearrangement joins TRBV20-1 to TRBJ1-1; TRBD1 matches at 7 bases. The CDR3 has 14 amino acids. V shed 3 bases and J 6 bases; nucleotides not matched to a gene: 10. The V gene's germline CDR1 is DFQATT and CDR2 SNEGSKA (reference sequence).

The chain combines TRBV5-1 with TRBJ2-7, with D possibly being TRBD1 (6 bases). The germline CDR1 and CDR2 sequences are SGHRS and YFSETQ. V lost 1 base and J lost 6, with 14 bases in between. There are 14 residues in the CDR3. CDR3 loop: CASSLHSGGCEQYF. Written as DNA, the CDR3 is TGCGCCAGCAGCTTGCACAGTGGGGGCTGCGAGCAGTACTTC. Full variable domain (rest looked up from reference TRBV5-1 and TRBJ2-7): KAGVTQTPRYLIKTRGQQVTLSCSPISGHRSVSWYQQTPGQGLQFLFEYFSETQRNKGNFPGRFSGRQFSNSRSEMNVSTLELGDSALYLCASSLHSGGCEQYFGPGTRLTVT.

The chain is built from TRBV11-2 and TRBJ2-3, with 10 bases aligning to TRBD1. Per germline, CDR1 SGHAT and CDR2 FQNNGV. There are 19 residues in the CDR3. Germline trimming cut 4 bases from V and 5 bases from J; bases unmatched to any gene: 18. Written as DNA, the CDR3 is TGTGCCAGCAGCTGGACGCCGAAGGGCGGGACAGGGGACGAAGATACGCAGTATTTT. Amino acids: CASSWTPKGGTGDEDTQYF.

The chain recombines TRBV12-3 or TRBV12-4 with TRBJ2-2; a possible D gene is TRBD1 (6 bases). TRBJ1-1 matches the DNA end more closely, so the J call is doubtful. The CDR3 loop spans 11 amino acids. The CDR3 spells CASSLGRGAFF. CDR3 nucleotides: TGTGCCAGCAGTTTAGGCAGGGGAGCTTTCTTT.

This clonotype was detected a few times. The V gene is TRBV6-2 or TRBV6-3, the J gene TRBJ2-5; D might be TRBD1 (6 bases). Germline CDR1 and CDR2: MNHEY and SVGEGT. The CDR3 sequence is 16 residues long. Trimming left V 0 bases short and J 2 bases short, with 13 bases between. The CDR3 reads CASSYSRGQHQETQYF. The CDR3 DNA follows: TGTGCCAGCAGTTACTCGAGAGGACAGCATCAAGAGACCCAGTACTTC.

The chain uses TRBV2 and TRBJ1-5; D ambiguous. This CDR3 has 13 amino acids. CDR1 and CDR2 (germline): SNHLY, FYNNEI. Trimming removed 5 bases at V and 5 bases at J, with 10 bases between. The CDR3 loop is CASSPTEDQPQHF. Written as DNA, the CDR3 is TGTGCCAGCAGTCCTACTGAGGATCAGCCCCAGCATTTT.

As DNA, the CDR3 is TGCAGTGCTAGGCGGAGGGAAAACTCTGGGGCCAACGTCCTGACTTTC. Encoded protein: CSARRRENSGANVLTF. The chain has TRBV20-1 and TRBJ2-6, with D possibly being TRBD2 (6 bases). Germline loops: CDR1 DFQATT, CDR2 SNEGSKA (reference sequence). V was cut by 3 bases and J by 0 bases, with 12 bases left in between. The CDR3 is 16 amino acids.